Below are 10 T cell receptor beta chains sequenced from a single sample in a study of T-cell reconstitution after alpha-beta-depleted transplantation in children. Unique molecular identifiers tagged the TCRbeta library. TCRdb independently ran MiXCR on the PCR reads; one entry per CDR3 protein. The sample consists of around 400,000 distinct CDR3 sequences, roughly 22% of them appearing once. The sample was PBMCs from the stem cell graft donor, taken from the stem cell graft. These receptors originate from a human donor who donated a stem cell graft to a child with acute myeloid leukemia.

This clonotype was detected a few times. The V gene is TRBV4-1, the J gene TRBJ2-3; no clear D gene. Germline-derived CDR1 and CDR2 are MGHRA and YSYEKL. Trimming pared 1 base from V and 3 bases from J, leaving 14 bases between. CDR3 size: 16 residues. The CDR3 region has the DNA TGCGCCAGCAGCCAAGTTCCCTTCCTAGGGACAGATACGCAGTATTTT. Translation gives CASSQVPFLGTDTQYF.

CDR3 in amino acids: CASRDLREGTGELFF. The CDR3 DNA follows: TGTGCCAGCAGAGACCTGAGGGAGGGTACCGGGGAGCTGTTTTTT. The chain links TRBV7-9 to TRBJ2-2; TRBD2 aligns across 7 bases. This CDR3 contains 15 residues. Germline assignment: CDR1 SEHNR and CDR2 FQNEAQ (reference sequence). The V gene end was trimmed by 6 bases and the J gene end by 5 bases; junction bases not matched to a gene: 9.

In its sample, this clonotype was seen a few times. The V call is TRBV10-2, the J call TRBJ2-3; 7 bases are shared with TRBD2. CDR3 size: 16 residues. V shed 0 bases and J 1 base; nucleotides not matched to a gene: 4. Germline V gene data show CDR1 as WSHSY and CDR2 as SAAADI. CDR3 in amino acids: CASSESRLAGTDTQYF. DNA of the CDR3: TGCGCCAGCAGTGAGTCTAGGCTAGCGGGCACAGATACGCAGTATTTT.

V and J are TRBV5-1 and TRBJ2-7; 8 bases align to TRBD1. The V segment lost 3 bases and the J segment 6 bases; nucleotides outside the gene matches: 2. Germline CDR1 reads SGHRS; CDR2 reads YFSETQ. The CDR3 extends over 12 amino acids. The CDR3 sequence: CASSSDRVEQYF. As DNA, the CDR3 is TGCGCCAGCAGCTCGGACAGGGTCGAGCAGTACTTC.

The chain uses TRBV11-2 and TRBJ2-1; D is possibly TRBD2 (5 bases). Trimming shortened V by 5 bases and J by 0 bases, and 17 bases separated the two germline ends. The CDR3 runs 17 residues. Germline CDR1 reads SGHAT; CDR2 reads FQNNGV. This chain's CDR3 is CASSLIPAGSSYNEQFF. CDR3 in DNA: TGTGCCAGCAGCCTCATTCCCGCTGGGAGCTCCTACAATGAGCAGTTCTTC.

This clonotype was counted many times. J is TRBJ1-2 and V is TRBV20-1, with D perhaps TRBD1 (5 bases). The CDR3 consists of 12 residues. V was cut by 6 bases and J by 4 bases, with 12 bases left in between. The germline CDR1 and CDR2 sequences are DFQATT and SNEGSKA (reference sequence). In DNA, the CDR3 is TGCAGTGCCCAGGACACGAGCTATGGCTACACCTTC. It is translated as CSAQDTSYGYTF.

A few counts support this clonotype. The chain employs TRBV5-1 and TRBJ2-1, with D perhaps matching TRBD1 or TRBD2 (5 bases each). This CDR3 spans 15 amino acids. The germline V and J ends were trimmed by 4 bases and 5 bases, with 16 bases remaining between them. Germline assignment: CDR1 SGHRS and CDR2 YFSETQ. DNA of the CDR3: TGCGCCAGCAGCGGAGAGGCCGGGACCAACAATGAGCAGTTCTTC. Amino acid sequence: CASSGEAGTNNEQFF. The whole variable domain, remainder taken from reference TRBV5-1 and TRBJ2-1, is KAGVTQTPRYLIKTRGQQVTLSCSPISGHRSVSWYQQTPGQGLQFLFEYFSETQRNKGNFPGRFSGRQFSNSRSEMNVSTLELGDSALYLCASSGEAGTNNEQFFGPGTRLTVL.

This clonotype was seen ten or more times. The chain has TRBV28 and TRBJ2-7; 11 bases align to TRBD2. V lost 2 bases, J lost 6 bases, and 0 bases stayed unmatched. Germline CDR1 reads MDHEN; CDR2 reads SYDVKM. This CDR3 contains 13 residues. In nucleotides, the CDR3 is TGTGCCAGCAGTTTACTAGCGGGAGGCGAGCAGTACTTC. It is translated as CASSLLAGGEQYF.

In this sample, this clonotype turned up a few times. This chain joins TRBV29-1 and TRBJ1-1, with a tentative D call TRBD1 (5 bases). The CDR3 sequence is 11 residues long. CDR1 is SQVTM, CDR2 ANQGSEA, per germline. Between the trimmed V and J ends, which lost 6 bases and 4 bases, there was a span of 9 bases. The CDR3 sequence: CSVGQVTEAFF. In DNA, the CDR3 is TGCAGCGTAGGACAAGTCACTGAAGCTTTCTTT.

This clonotype was seen only a few times. The chain couples TRBV5-1 to TRBJ2-7, with 13 bases matching TRBD2. This CDR3 spans 16 amino acids. Germline trimming cut 3 bases from V and 6 bases from J; bases unmatched to any gene: 9. From germline, CDR1 is SGHRS and CDR2 YFSETQ. CDR3 DNA: TGCGCCAGCAGCTCCAACGGACTAGCGGGGGCCCGCGAGCAGTACTTC. Protein product: CASSSNGLAGAREQYF.